This T cell receptor (beta chain) was profiled in a study of blood T cell repertoires in COVID-19 (dated by TCRdb to 2019 to 2021). Regarding the study in general: Collaborator samples came from the United States, Italy and Spain and covered acute and convalescent phases of COVID-19. HLA class I and class II types, where available, came from metadata supplied by the sample provider rather than from assay-based typing. The prospective study material was composed of cDNA or gDNA derived from T cells, B-cell-depleted T cells, or PBMCs. The repertoires were released in a freely available public database intended as a resource for research on the immune response to SARS-CoV-2. A de-identified subject ID, COVID-19 status, age in years and sex were almost always included in the sample metadata. The samples were drawn from the first 160 participants of the ongoing ImmuneRACE study and from about 1,200 subjects provided by 6 global collaborators. The dataset comprised deeply sampled blood TCRbeta repertoires from subjects exposed to, actively infected with, or recovered from COVID-19. Results the study describes overall, beyond this receptor: The quantity of clinical and demographic metadata differed by source and by participant and was supplied without curation.

Taken from cysteine to phenylalanine, the CDR3 has 13 residues. The CDR3 DNA has 39 bases and is translated from base 1. Per the germline V gene, ENHRY is the CDR1 and SYGVKD is the CDR2. V is reduced by 2 bases and J by 3 bases, leaving a spacing of 7 bases between them. This clone was detected once. What this receptor recognizes is not known. Nothing much larger sits one base from this clone, and base qualities are not available. TCRbeta CDR3 regions were amplified from genomic DNA by means of the immunoSEQ Assay, a bias-controlled multiplex PCR. In the authors' own workflow: The number of nucleated cells in each sample was estimated by amplification of reference gene primers within the assay. Sequence reads were collapsed and filtered to measure the absolute abundance of every unique TCRbeta CDR3 rearrangement. For each sample, productive Simpson clonality was calculated as the square root of Simpson's diversity index across productive rearrangements. The source is immuneACCESS, and TCRdb retained only in-frame sequences with V and J called. Part of the clones is not carried over; for the studies checked, unresolved V genes explain less than half of this, and the remainder is unexplained. V, J and clone size are taken as reported in that table, and D and trimming were inferred from the DNA itself. The sample table lists more than 300,000 clones, 92% of them with a count of one. The top ten clones comprise about 18% of the sample.

Participants in the prospective study were enrolled through a virtual design, were aged about 18 to 90 years, and lived in roughly 24 United States geographic areas. To assign participants to cohorts, the prospective study relied on clinical history that participants themselves reported in a screening survey and a study questionnaire. For ImmuneRACE Cohort 3, a participant was defined as recovered based on two consecutive negative NP/OP PCR tests, clearance by a healthcare professional, or resolution of symptoms. In the prospective study, whole blood, serum and a nasopharyngeal or oropharyngeal swab were collected from each participant by mobile phlebotomists. Prospective study participants could optionally give additional blood draws and questionnaires over an approximately 2-month period. Before DNA extraction, blood samples from the prospective study were shipped at room temperature or frozen.

Rearrangement joined TRBV10-3 to TRBJ1-2, with no D gene named confidently. The origin of this receptor is a woman in her 30s who had recovered from COVID-19. The sequencing sample was made of PBMCs or T cells enriched from blood (not recorded which). The base sequence is TGTGCCATCAGTGAGCGGCAGGACTATGGCTACACCTTC. Its protein product is CAISERQDYGYTF.